Listed below are T cell receptor beta chains from one sample, sequenced in a study of T cell responses to AZD1222 COVID-19 vaccine. The assay was immunoSEQ multiplex PCR, and TCRdb's table has in-frame clones only and misses some. The sample contains some 130,000 clones, around 90% of which appear only once. The material sequenced was peripheral blood, taken 28 days after the second AZD1222 dose. Receptor source: an adult who received the AZD1222 COVID-19 vaccine. The CDR3 runs from the conserved cysteine through the conserved F or W. Fields, in order: CDR3 length, D gene, V gene, CDR3 protein. D genes are given only for firm matches.

12,.,TRBV15,CATSRRDTEAFF
13,.,TRBV12-3/TRBV12-4,CASSLWGSGEAFF
15,.,TRBV10-1,CASSIPDRADSEAFF
12,.,TRBV28,CASSLVFGELFF
14,.,TRBV30,CAWSLRREKVEAFF
16,TRBD1,TRBV2,CALNRGRLAGANVLTF
13,.,TRBV12-3/TRBV12-4,CASRQQGNYGYTF
15,TRBD1,TRBV27,CASSFRGQMNTEAFF
17,TRBD1,TRBV28,CASSSRRVQGGNEKLFF
17,TRBD1,TRBV6-6,CASSLRGGQGQNEKLFF
18,TRBD2,TRBV14,CASSLSWEGLSGANVLTF
15,.,TRBV28,CASNPGWDYNSPLHF
16,.,TRBV2,CASSRDQGASGNTIYF
13,.,TRBV2,CASSEGLGYEQYF
14,.,TRBV4-1,CASSQSGVYYGYTF
13,TRBD1,TRBV6-5,CASSYTTGGGYTF
16,.,TRBV7-3,CASSLRAYSRTDTQYF
16,.,TRBV7-9,CASSFGSPGGAEKLFF
14,TRBD1,TRBV5-6,CASRATGVYTEAFF
14,TRBD1,TRBV7-9,CASSPGQADYGYTF
14,.,TRBV25-1,CASSESQGWYEQYF
15,.,TRBV7-9,CASSYQPDDWWTQYF
15,.,TRBV6-5,CASSYSRDSASPLHF
15,TRBD1,TRBV28,CASSQGVEAGNTIYF
15,.,TRBV10-3,CAISRTDANTGELFF
13,TRBD1,TRBV2,CASSAGQATGYTF
12,.,TRBV30,CAWSYSNQPQHF
14,TRBD1,TRBV2,CASGQGVWDTEAFF
14,TRBD1,TRBV19,CASSISRGTYEQYF
16,TRBD1,TRBV6-5,CASSYDSDRMNTEAFF